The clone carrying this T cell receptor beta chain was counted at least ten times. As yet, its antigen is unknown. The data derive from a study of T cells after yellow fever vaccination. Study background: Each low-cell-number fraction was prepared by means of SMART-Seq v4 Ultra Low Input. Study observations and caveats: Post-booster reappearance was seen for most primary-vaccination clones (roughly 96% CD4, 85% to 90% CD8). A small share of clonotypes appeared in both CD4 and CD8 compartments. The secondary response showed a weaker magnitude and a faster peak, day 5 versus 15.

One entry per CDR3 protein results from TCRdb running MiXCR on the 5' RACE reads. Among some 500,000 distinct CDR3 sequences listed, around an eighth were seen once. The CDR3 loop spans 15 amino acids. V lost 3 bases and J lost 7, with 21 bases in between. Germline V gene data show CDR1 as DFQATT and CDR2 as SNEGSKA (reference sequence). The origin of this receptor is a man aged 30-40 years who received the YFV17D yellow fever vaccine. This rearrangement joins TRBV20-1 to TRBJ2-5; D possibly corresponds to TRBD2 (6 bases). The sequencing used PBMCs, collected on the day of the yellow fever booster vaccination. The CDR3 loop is CSASIAGGNRGTQYF. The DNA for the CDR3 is TGCAGTGCTAGCATTGCCGGGGGAAACCGGGGGACCCAGTACTTC.